The rows below give T cell receptor beta chains drawn from one sample of a study of OX40 agonist ivuxolimab in advanced cancers. Assay used: immunoSEQ multiplex PCR; TCRdb lists only in-frame clones, some missing. The sample has some 70,000 clones; 70% to 90% are singletons. The sample consisted of CD4+ or CD8+ T cells sorted from blood, taken in a trial of the OX40 agonist ivuxolimab. These receptor sequences come from an adult with an advanced solid tumor such as melanoma, head and neck, liver or kidney cancer. Both conserved end residues are part of each CDR3. D genes are given only for firm matches. The size of a clone is reported for some rows only, either as once, few or many, or as a class for expanded clones.

cdr3_length j_call v_call d_call clone_size cdr3_aa cdr3_nt
17 TRBJ1-4 TRBV7-9 TRBD1 - CASSLASGTGHNEKLFF TGTGCCAGCAGCTTAGCGTCCGGGACAGGCCATAATGAAAAACTGTTTTTT
16 TRBJ2-7 TRBV11-2 TRBD1 - CASSIPGQRFSYEQYF TGTGCCAGCAGTATACCGGGACAGCGCTTCTCCTACGAGCAGTACTTC
16 TRBJ1-5 TRBV5-4 - once CASSSGGGAAGQPQHF TGTGCCAGCAGCTCTGGCGGGGGCGCCGCTGGCCAGCCCCAGCATTTT
16 TRBJ2-7 TRBV19 - once CASSMVRGGAGLEQYF TGTGCCAGTAGTATGGTCCGCGGTGGGGCAGGGCTCGAGCAGTACTTC
13 TRBJ2-1 TRBV19 - - CASSMALSNEQFF TGTGCCAGTAGTATGGCTCTCTCCAATGAGCAGTTCTTC
15 TRBJ2-5 TRBV30 - - CACRGGAGSGETQYF TGTGCCTGTCGAGGTGGGGCAGGGAGCGGAGAGACCCAGTACTTC
15 TRBJ2-6 TRBV9 - - CASSVQTVGANVLTF TGTGCCAGCAGCGTCCAGACCGTCGGTGCCAACGTCCTGACTTTC
13 TRBJ2-5 TRBV7-6 - - CASSLNRRETQYF TGTGCCAGCAGCTTAAACCGGCGGGAGACCCAGTACTTC
20 TRBJ2-1 TRBV2 TRBD2 - CASSGSGLAGGVLSYNEQFF TGTGCCAGCAGCGGCAGCGGACTAGCGGGAGGGGTGCTCTCCTACAATGAGCAGTTCTTC
15 TRBJ2-2 TRBV5-1 - - CASSQDISNTGELFF TGCGCCAGCAGCCAGGACATTTCGAACACCGGGGAGCTGTTTTTT
16 TRBJ1-2 TRBV7-8 TRBD1 - CASSLDGQGAGDGYTF TGTGCCAGCAGCTTAGACGGACAGGGGGCAGGGGATGGCTACACCTTC
14 TRBJ2-7 TRBV7-2 - once CASSLGHPGNEQYF TGTGCCAGCAGCTTGGGGCATCCCGGCAACGAGCAGTACTTC
16 TRBJ1-1 TRBV6-4 - - CASSDFGTHKNTEAFF TGTGCCAGCAGTGACTTCGGGACACACAAGAACACTGAAGCTTTCTTT
16 TRBJ1-2 TRBV7-2 TRBD1 - CASSLREDRGRNGYTF TGTGCCAGCAGCTTAAGGGAGGACAGGGGGCGAAATGGCTACACCTTC
15 TRBJ1-2 TRBV28 TRBD1 - CASSFQGVLNYGYTF TGTGCCAGCAGTTTTCAGGGGGTCTTAAACTATGGCTACACCTTC
14 TRBJ2-1 TRBV2 TRBD2 - CAWGGVSSYNEQFF TGTGCCTGGGGAGGGGTTAGCTCCTACAATGAGCAGTTCTTC
14 TRBJ1-2 TRBV5-1 - - CASSLASEIYGYTF TGCGCCAGCAGCTTGGCCTCGGAAATCTATGGCTACACCTTC
13 TRBJ2-7 TRBV5-1 - few CASSLGAPYEQYF TGCGCCAGCAGCTTGGGGGCCCCCTACGAGCAGTACTTC
17 TRBJ2-2 TRBV7-2 - - CASSLAGGARGRGGLFF TGTGCCAGCAGCTTAGCGGGGGGCGCGAGGGGACGCGGAGGGCTGTTTTTT
11 TRBJ2-7 TRBV5-8 - - CASSLVYEQYF TGTGCCAGCAGCTTGGTCTACGAGCAGTACTTC
14 TRBJ1-4 TRBV7-2 - - CASSQTARNEKLFF TGTGCCAGCAGCCAGACAGCCCGAAATGAAAAACTGTTTTTT
16 TRBJ2-4 TRBV4-1 TRBD1 once CASSLLPGGAKNIQYF TGCGCCAGCAGCCTTCTCCCAGGGGGAGCCAAAAACATTCAGTACTTC
14 TRBJ2-5 TRBV6-5 TRBD1 few CASSGQEYLGTQYF TGTGCCAGCAGCGGACAGGAATATCTTGGGACCCAGTACTTC
12 TRBJ2-5 TRBV29-1 - - CSAERGFETQYF TGCAGCGCCGAACGGGGGTTTGAGACCCAGTACTTC
15 TRBJ1-1 TRBV10-2 - - CASKVFGPMNTEAFF TGCGCCAGCAAAGTTTTTGGACCGATGAACACTGAAGCTTTCTTT
13 TRBJ2-2 TRBV5-4 - - CASSAPTGRELFF TGTGCCAGCAGCGCCCCCACCGGGCGGGAGCTGTTTTTT
14 TRBJ2-7 TRBV7-9 - - CASNTGLQSYEQYF TGTGCCAGCAACACGGGACTTCAGAGCTACGAGCAGTACTTC
18 TRBJ1-3 TRBV5-1 TRBD1 - CASSLAGGTGYSGNTIYF TGCGCCAGCAGCTTGGCCGGAGGGACAGGATACTCTGGAAACACCATATATTTT
13 TRBJ1-4 TRBV6-5 TRBD1 - CASSRQGDEKLFF TGTGCCAGCAGCCGACAGGGCGATGAAAAACTGTTTTTT
14 TRBJ1-3 TRBV19 - - CASTIRTSGNTIYF TGTGCCAGTACCATCCGGACCTCTGGAAACACCATATATTTT
13 TRBJ2-2 TRBV5-1 TRBD1 once CASRGSGTGELFF TGCGCCTCCAGGGGGTCCGGCACCGGGGAGCTGTTTTTT
11 TRBJ1-1 TRBV7-9 - - CALTENTEAFF TGTGCCCTGACAGAGAACACTGAAGCTTTCTTT
19 TRBJ2-7 TRBV7-8 TRBD2 - CASRKGRTSGISSSYEQYF TGTGCCAGCAGAAAGGGTCGGACTAGCGGTATCTCGAGCTCCTACGAGCAGTACTTC
12 TRBJ1-1 TRBV30 - few CAWSVRGSEAFF TGTGCCTGGAGTGTACGAGGCTCTGAAGCTTTCTTT
12 TRBJ1-2 TRBV5-4 - - CASSSRGDGYTF TGTGCCAGCAGCTCCAGGGGAGATGGCTACACCTTC
14 TRBJ2-5 TRBV2 TRBD1 - CASTPDRRQETQYF TGTGCCAGCACCCCGGACAGGCGACAAGAGACCCAGTACTTC
15 TRBJ2-3 TRBV7-9 TRBD1 - CASSPTGGIPDTQYF TGTGCCAGCAGCCCTACAGGGGGTATTCCAGATACGCAGTATTTT
12 TRBJ2-1 TRBV6-5 - - CASSRMGDEQFF TGTGCCAGCAGTAGGATGGGGGATGAGCAGTTCTTC
16 TRBJ2-7 TRBV7-8 TRBD1 - CAIQKWIRGLGYEQYF TGTGCCATCCAGAAGTGGATCAGGGGGCTAGGCTACGAGCAGTACTTC
17 TRBJ2-5 TRBV7-2 TRBD2 - CASSLVRGGGSQETQYF TGTGCCAGCAGCTTAGTGCGGGGCGGGGGATCCCAAGAGACCCAGTACTTC
14 TRBJ2-5 TRBV28 - - CASTVRQGGETQYF TGTGCCAGCACCGTGCGGCAGGGCGGTGAGACCCAGTACTTC
13 TRBJ2-5 TRBV5-4 - once CASSPDAPETQYF TGTGCCAGCAGCCCGGATGCCCCCGAGACCCAGTACTTC
13 TRBJ2-1 TRBV2 TRBD1 - CASNGQGVNEQFF TGTGCCAGCAATGGACAGGGGGTCAATGAGCAGTTCTTC
15 TRBJ2-1 TRBV7-3 - once CASSLSRSSYNEQFF TGTGCCAGCAGCTTATCCCGGAGCTCCTACAATGAGCAGTTCTTC
14 TRBJ2-7 TRBV2 TRBD1 - CASTPPTGAYEQYF TGTGCCAGCACCCCCCCCACAGGGGCCTACGAGCAGTACTTC
14 TRBJ2-3 TRBV7-9 - - CASSGQGFTDTQYF TGTGCCAGCAGCGGCCAGGGATTCACAGATACGCAGTATTTT
15 TRBJ2-3 TRBV5-1 - - CASSPGRGFGDTQYF TGCGCCAGCAGCCCGGGACGGGGGTTTGGAGATACGCAGTATTTT
17 TRBJ2-5 TRBV28 TRBD2 - CASSRSGLAGPQETQYF TGTGCCAGCAGTAGGTCGGGACTAGCGGGGCCCCAAGAGACCCAGTACTTC
19 TRBJ2-7 TRBV5-6 - - CASSLSGRPKGPSSYEQYF TGTGCCAGCAGCTTATCTGGGCGACCCAAGGGACCGAGCTCCTACGAGCAGTACTTC
13 TRBJ1-1 TRBV6-5 TRBD1 once CASRDRVWTEAFF TGTGCCAGCAGAGACAGGGTGTGGACTGAAGCTTTCTTT
12 TRBJ2-7 TRBV30 TRBD1 - CAWTDRMARQYF TGTGCCTGGACGGACAGGATGGCGCGGCAGTACTTC